This TCR beta chain was sequenced in a study of response to subunit inactivated influenza vaccine. Notes on the study in general: T cells newly recruited by each seasonal influenza vaccination are few, the authors suggested.

There are a few counts of this clonotype. Its antigen remains unknown. One end of the junction is discordant with germline, which a read error may explain. The CDR3 length is 16 residues. Germline loops: CDR1 SGHTA, CDR2 FQGNSA. TCRdb processed the RT-PCR reads anew with MiXCR; each CDR3 protein has one entry. The table has approximately 200,000 distinct CDR3 sequences, under 15% seen once; the top ten hold roughly 24%. The sequence derives from a middle-aged man who received an inactivated influenza vaccine. The source was CD8+ T cells sorted from PBMCs, collected more than 4 days after vaccination. The rearrangement uses TRBV7-2 and TRBJ2-5, with D tentatively TRBD1 or TRBD2 (5 bases each). The CDR3 DNA sequence: TGTGCCAGCAGCTTAGTGGGGGTGGAGTACCAAAAGACCCAGTACTTC. Translation gives CASSLVGVEYQKTQYF. The full variable domain, its missing parts supplied by reference TRBV7-2 and TRBJ2-5, is GAGVSQSPSNKVTEKGKDVELRCDPISGHTALYWYRQSLGQGLEFLIYFQGNSAPDKSGLPSDRFSAERTGGSVSTLTIQRTQQEDSAVYLCASSLVGVEYQKTQYFGPGTRLLVL.